This TCR beta chain was profiled in a study of OX40 agonist ivuxolimab in advanced cancers. The J segment lost 7 bases and the V segment lost 6 bases, leaving 9 bases of the junction unmatched. The CDR3 loop spans 15 amino acids. CDR1 ENHRY and CDR2 SYGVKD come from the germline V gene. Repertoires were generated with immunoSEQ multiplex PCR, while TCRdb's copy carries only in-frame clones and drops some. This sample has over 60,000 clones; approximately 91% occur once, and the top ten carry under 0.4%. This sequence was found in an adult with an advanced solid tumor such as melanoma, head and neck, liver or kidney cancer. The chain is built from TRBV10-3 and TRBJ2-1; 10 bases fit TRBD2. This sample comprised CD4+ or CD8+ T cells sorted from blood, obtained in a trial of the OX40 agonist ivuxolimab. Here the CDR3 DNA reads TGTGCCATCAGGAATAGCCTAGCGGGAGTAAATGAGCAGTTCTTC. As protein: CAIRNSLAGVNEQFF.